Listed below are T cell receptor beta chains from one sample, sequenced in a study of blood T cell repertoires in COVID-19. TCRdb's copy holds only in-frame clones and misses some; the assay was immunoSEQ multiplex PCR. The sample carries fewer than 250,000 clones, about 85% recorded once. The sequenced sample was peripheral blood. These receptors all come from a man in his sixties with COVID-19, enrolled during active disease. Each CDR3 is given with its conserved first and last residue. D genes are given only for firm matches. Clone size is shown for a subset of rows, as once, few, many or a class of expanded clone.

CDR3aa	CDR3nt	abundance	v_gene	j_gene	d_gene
CASSVANPIPSGNTIYF	TGTGCCAGCAGCGTAGCTAACCCCATTCCCTCTGGAAACACCATATATTTT	NA	TRBV9	TRBJ1-3	NA
CASTSAGNTEAFF	TGTGCCAGCACCTCGGCGGGGAACACTGAAGCTTTCTTT	NA	TRBV28	TRBJ1-1	NA
CASSQTPPRSGNTIYF	TGCGCCAGCAGCCAAACCCCGCCCAGGTCTGGAAACACCATATATTTT	many	TRBV4-1	TRBJ1-3	NA
CASSSSLARSEQFF	TGTGCCAGTAGTTCATCCCTAGCGAGGAGTGAGCAGTTCTTC	NA	TRBV19	TRBJ2-1	NA
CASSPRGAGKETQYF	TGTGCCAGCAGTCCCAGAGGGGCGGGAAAAGAGACCCAGTACTTC	NA	TRBV28	TRBJ2-5	NA
CASSLTGVADGYTF	TGTGCCAGCAGCTTAACAGGGGTTGCGGATGGCTACACCTTC	NA	TRBV7-2	TRBJ1-2	TRBD1
CASSEQNTGELFF	TGTGCCAGCAGCGAGCAGAACACCGGGGAGCTGTTTTTT	NA	TRBV14	TRBJ2-2	NA
CASRLMSSYNSPLHF	TGTGCCAGCAGGTTGATGAGCTCCTATAATTCACCCCTCCACTTT	NA	TRBV2	TRBJ1-6	NA
CASRRAISLSPLHF	TGTGCCAGCAGGCGGGCCATTTCCCTTTCACCCCTCCACTTT	NA	TRBV2	TRBJ1-6	NA
CSVDQGYTEAFF	TGCAGCGTTGATCAGGGTTACACTGAAGCTTTCTTT	NA	TRBV29-1	TRBJ1-1	NA
CASSRNRGVTEAFF	TGTGCCAGCAGCCGAAACAGGGGGGTGACTGAAGCTTTCTTT	NA	TRBV14	TRBJ1-1	TRBD1
CASSLFGSGTGSNQPQHF	TGTGCCAGCAGTTTATTCGGTAGTGGGACAGGGAGCAATCAGCCCCAGCATTTT	NA	TRBV28	TRBJ1-5	TRBD1
CASSLIGTGIKNIQYF	TGTGCCAGCAGCCTGATAGGGACAGGCATCAAAAACATTCAGTACTTC	NA	TRBV16	TRBJ2-4	TRBD1
CASSGPTGNMNTEAFF	TGTGCCAGCAGTGGGCCGACAGGGAATATGAACACTGAAGCTTTCTTT	NA	TRBV6-4	TRBJ1-1	TRBD1
CSARANRVTFF	TGCAGTGCTAGAGCCAACAGGGTGACTTTCTTT	NA	TRBV20-1	TRBJ1-1	NA
CASSSQETQYF	TGCGCCAGCAGCTCACAAGAGACCCAGTACTTC	NA	TRBV5-1	TRBJ2-5	NA
CASSLALLGNQPQHF	TGTGCCAGCAGCTTAGCGTTACTGGGCAATCAGCCCCAGCATTTT	NA	TRBV7-2	TRBJ1-5	NA
CASSRATGSMNTEAFF	TGTGCCAGCTCACGGGCAACAGGGTCTATGAACACTGAAGCTTTCTTT	NA	TRBV18	TRBJ1-1	NA
CASSQDRQMNTGELFF	TGTGCCAGCAGCCAAGATCGACAGATGAACACCGGGGAGCTGTTTTTT	NA	TRBV4-2	TRBJ2-2	NA
CASSQDDGGGLYGYTF	TGCGCCAGCAGCCAAGACGATGGGGGGGGCCTCTATGGCTACACCTTC	NA	TRBV4-3	TRBJ1-2	NA
CASSLWVGDTEAFF	TGTGCCAGCAGTTTATGGGTCGGGGACACTGAAGCTTTCTTT	NA	TRBV27	TRBJ1-1	NA
CASSFLGQQNYNEQFF	TGTGCCAGCAGTTTCCTGGGACAGCAGAACTACAATGAGCAGTTCTTC	NA	TRBV28	TRBJ2-1	TRBD1
CASSTPGQKNYGYTF	TGTGCCAGTAGTACGCCGGGACAGAAAAACTATGGCTACACCTTC	NA	TRBV19	TRBJ1-2	TRBD1
CASSLNSEQYF	TGTGCCAGCAGCCTTAACAGCGAGCAGTACTTC	NA	TRBV3-1/TRBV3-2	TRBJ2-7	NA
CASSVGAQPYNEQFF	TGTGCCAGCAGCGTAGGGGCGCAGCCTTACAATGAGCAGTTCTTC	NA	TRBV9	TRBJ2-1	NA
CASSPRTGGNQPQHF	TGTGCCAGCAGCCCCCGGACAGGGGGCAATCAGCCCCAGCATTTT	NA	TRBV28	TRBJ1-5	TRBD1
CASSLEGGNQPQHF	TGCGCCAGCAGCCTCGAGGGAGGCAATCAGCCCCAGCATTTT	NA	TRBV4-1	TRBJ1-5	NA
CASSSTTRNEQFF	TGTGCCAGCAGCTCTACCACCCGAAATGAGCAGTTCTTC	NA	TRBV7-9	TRBJ2-1	NA
CASSFGTDYNEQFF	TGCGCCAGCAGTTTTGGGACAGACTACAATGAGCAGTTCTTC	NA	TRBV10-1	TRBJ2-1	TRBD1
CASSSGRDKTYEQYF	TGTGCCAGCAGCTCAGGCCGGGACAAGACCTACGAGCAGTACTTC	NA	TRBV5-4	TRBJ2-7	NA